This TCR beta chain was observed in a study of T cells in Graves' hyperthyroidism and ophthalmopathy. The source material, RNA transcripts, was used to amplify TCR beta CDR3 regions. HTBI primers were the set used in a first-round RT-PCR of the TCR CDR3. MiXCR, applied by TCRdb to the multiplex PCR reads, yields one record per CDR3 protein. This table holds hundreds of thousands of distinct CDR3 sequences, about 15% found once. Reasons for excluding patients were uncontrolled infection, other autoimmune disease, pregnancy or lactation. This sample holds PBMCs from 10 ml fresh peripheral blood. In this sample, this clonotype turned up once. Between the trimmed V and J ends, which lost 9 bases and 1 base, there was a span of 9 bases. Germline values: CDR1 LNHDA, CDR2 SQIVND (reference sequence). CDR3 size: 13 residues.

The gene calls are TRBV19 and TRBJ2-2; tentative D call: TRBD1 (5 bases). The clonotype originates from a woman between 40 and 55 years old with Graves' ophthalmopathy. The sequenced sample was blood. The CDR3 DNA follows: TGTGCCAGCCTGACAGTGAACACCGGGGAGCTGTTTTTT. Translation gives CASLTVNTGELFF. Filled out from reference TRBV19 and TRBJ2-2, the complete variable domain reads DGGITQSPKYLFRKEGQNVTLSCEQNLNHDAMYWYRQDPGQGLRLIYYSQIVNDFQKGDIAEGYSVSREKKESFPLTVTSAQKNPTAFYLCASLTVNTGELFFGEGSRLTVL.